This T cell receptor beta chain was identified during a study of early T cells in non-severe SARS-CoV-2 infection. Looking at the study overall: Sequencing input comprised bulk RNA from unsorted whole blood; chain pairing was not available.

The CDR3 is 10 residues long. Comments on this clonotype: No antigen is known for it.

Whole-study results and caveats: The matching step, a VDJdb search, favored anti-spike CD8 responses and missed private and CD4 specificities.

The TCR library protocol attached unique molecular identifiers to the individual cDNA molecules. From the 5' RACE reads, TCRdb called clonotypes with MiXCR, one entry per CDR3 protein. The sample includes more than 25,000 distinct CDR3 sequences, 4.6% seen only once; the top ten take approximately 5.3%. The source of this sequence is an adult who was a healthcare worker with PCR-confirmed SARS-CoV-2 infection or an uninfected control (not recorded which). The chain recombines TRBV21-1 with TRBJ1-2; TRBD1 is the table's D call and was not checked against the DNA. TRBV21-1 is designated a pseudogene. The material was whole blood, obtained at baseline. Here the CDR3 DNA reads TGTGCCAGCAGCCCCCTTGGCTACACCTTC. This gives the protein CASSPLGYTF.